Presented here are 27 T cell receptor beta chains from one specimen sequenced in a study of blood T cell repertoires in COVID-19. Produced via immunoSEQ multiplex PCR; TCRdb's table is partial and in-frame only. The sample has tens of thousands of clones, more than 90% seen once; the top ten hold 16%. The specimen was peripheral blood. These receptors all stem from a woman older than 75 with active or convalescent COVID-19.

The chain has TRBV6-5 and TRBJ1-1, with TRBD1 as a possible D gene (6 bases). Trimming cost V 4 bases and J 1 base, with 7 bases left between them. CDR3 length: 13 residues. The germline V gene encodes CDR1 MNHEY and CDR2 SVGAGI. Here the CDR3 reads CASSLTGNTEAFF. The CDR3, as DNA: TGTGCCAGCAGTTTGACAGGGAACACTGAAGCTTTCTTT.

For the CDR3, the DNA is TGTGCCAGCAGCACCCGAGCGGGGCGGACAGATACGCAGTATTTT. Residues: CASSTRAGRTDTQYF. J is TRBJ2-3 and V is TRBV7-9, with 7 bases identical to TRBD2. The CDR3 has 15 amino acids. In germline, CDR1 is SEHNR, CDR2 FQNEAQ (reference sequence). V shed 5 bases and J 3 bases; nucleotides not matched to a gene: 8.

This chain links TRBV7-2 with TRBJ2-5, with D perhaps matching TRBD2 (6 bases). CDR3 length: 15 amino acids. The V and J ends lost 5 bases and 0 bases respectively, with 13 bases between them. Looked up from germline, CDR1 is SGHTA and CDR2 is FQGNSA. The CDR3 DNA is TGTGCCAGCAGCCCACCTGGAGGGTACCAAGAGACCCAGTACTTC. This gives the protein CASSPPGGYQETQYF. The full variable domain, with the rest looked up from reference TRBV7-2 and TRBJ2-5, is GAGVSQSPSNKVTEKGKDVELRCDPISGHTALYWYRQSLGQGLEFLIYFQGNSAPDKSGLPSDRFSAERTGGSVSTLTIQRTQQEDSAVYLCASSPPGGYQETQYFGPGTRLLVL.

The rearrangement links TRBV3-1 (or the pseudogene TRBV3-2) to TRBJ2-1; 9 nucleotides align to TRBD2. The CDR3 sequence is 15 residues long. Per the germline V gene, CDR1 is LGHDT and CDR2 is YNNKEL (reference sequence). The ends lost 0 bases at V and 6 bases at J; junction bases unmatched: 3. DNA for the CDR3: TGTGCCAGCAGCCAAGATAGGCGGGGGGGCAATGAGCAGTTCTTC. As protein: CASSQDRRGGNEQFF.

The chain uses TRBV27 and TRBJ1-4, with no clear D. V gave up 6 bases and J gave up 0 bases, with 8 bases separating them. The length of the CDR3 is 14 residues. From germline, CDR1 is MNHEY and CDR2 SMNVEV (reference sequence). CDR3 protein: CASSPYATNEKLFF. CDR3 sequence (DNA): TGTGCCAGCAGCCCTTATGCAACTAATGAAAAACTGTTTTTT.

The gene calls are TRBV20-1 and TRBJ2-3, with D uncertain. Germline V gene sequence: CDR1 DFQATT, CDR2 SNEGSKA (reference sequence). This CDR3 comprises 10 residues. Trimming took 2 bases from V and 10 from J, leaving 7 bases between them. CDR3: CSARSYPQYF. CDR3 in DNA: TGCAGTGCTAGAAGCTATCCGCAGTATTTT.

The V call is TRBV30, the J call TRBJ2-1, with D possibly TRBD2 on 6 matching bases. The length of the CDR3 is 11 residues. V was shortened by 1 base and J by 9 bases, with 7 bases between the two germline ends. Germline V gives CDR1 GTSNPN, CDR2 SVGIG (reference sequence). CDR3: CAWSATSEQFF. CDR3 DNA sequence: TGTGCCTGGAGTGCGACTAGTGAGCAGTTCTTC.

The gene calls are TRBV6-2 or TRBV6-3 and TRBJ1-5; D is uncertain. CDR3 length: 14 residues. The ends were cut back, 2 bases at V and 6 bases at J, with 11 bases in the middle. The germline CDR1 and CDR2 sequences are MNHEY and SVGEGT. The CDR3 coding sequence is TGTGCCAGCAGTTACGGCAGGCGGGGTCAGCCCCAGCATTTT. Translating gives CASSYGRRGQPQHF.

This clone has just one count. This chain connects TRBV19 to TRBJ2-7; 8 nucleotides line up with TRBD1. Germline CDR1 LNHDA, CDR2 SQIVND (reference sequence). CDR3 size: 13 residues. Losses at the gene ends were 10 bases for V and 3 bases for J; bases not matched to a gene: 8. CDR3: CAMGGTGGYEQYF. The CDR3 bases are TGTGCCATGGGGGGAACAGGGGGCTACGAGCAGTACTTC.

This clone was seen a single time. The chain joins TRBV6-2 or TRBV6-3 to TRBJ1-2, with no clear D. Trimming shortened V by 2 bases and J by 1 base, and 5 bases separated the two germline ends. Per germline, CDR1 MNHEY and CDR2 SVGEGT. The CDR3 is 13 amino acids. The CDR3 reads CASSYRDNYGYTF. The CDR3 bases are TGTGCCAGCAGTTACCGGGATAACTATGGCTACACCTTC.

The chain uses TRBV27 and TRBJ2-2; D possibly corresponds to TRBD2 (5 bases). Germline loops: CDR1 MNHEY, CDR2 SMNVEV (reference sequence). The V and J ends lost 2 bases and 5 bases respectively, with 9 bases between them. The CDR3 runs 14 residues. DNA for the CDR3: TGTGCCAGCAGTTTAGTCAGGACTACCGGGGAGCTGTTTTTT. This codes for CASSLVRTTGELFF.

As concerns this clone: Distinct nucleotide sequences in the sample also encode this CDR3. The chain uses TRBV12-3 or TRBV12-4 and TRBJ1-3; no clear D. The CDR3 runs 13 residues. V lost 1 base to trimming and J lost 3 bases, with 4 bases between them. The CDR3 nucleotides are TGTGCCAGCAGTTTAGGTATTGGAAACACCATATATTTT. It translates to CASSLGIGNTIYF.

V usage is TRBV2 and J usage is TRBJ2-5, with TRBD1 as a possible D gene (6 bases). Germline lookup yields CDR1 SNHLY and CDR2 FYNNEI. This CDR3 is built from 12 residues. Between the trimmed V and J ends, which lost 7 bases and 3 bases, there was a span of 9 bases. The CDR3 loop is CASTYREETQYF. CDR3 DNA sequence: TGTGCCAGCACCTACAGGGAAGAGACCCAGTACTTC.

The sample holds one count of this clone. The V gene is TRBV27, the J gene TRBJ1-2; 12 nucleotides align to TRBD1. The CDR3 runs to 14 residues. V lost 6 bases, J lost 8 bases, and 7 bases stayed unmatched. Germline V gene lookup returns CDR1 MNHEY and CDR2 SMNVEV (reference sequence). The CDR3: CASSRDRGPWGYTF. The CDR3 DNA reads as TGTGCCAGCAGCCGGGACAGGGGGCCGTGGGGCTACACCTTC.

This chain uses TRBV27 with TRBJ1-4; 7 bases line up with TRBD1. The V and J ends lost 11 bases and 2 bases, in that order; junction bases with no gene match: 14. There are 16 residues in the CDR3. Germline V gene lookup returns CDR1 MNHEY and CDR2 SMNVEV (reference sequence). DNA of the CDR3: TGTGCCGCCTCCCGGACAGGCTTAGGGACTAATGAAAAACTGTTTTTT. It is translated as CAASRTGLGTNEKLFF. Full variable domain (outside the CDR3, taken from reference TRBV27 and TRBJ1-4): EAQVTQNPRYLITVTGKKLTVTCSQNMNHEYMSWYRQDPGLGLRQIYYSMNVEVTDKGDVPEGYKVSRKEKRNFPLILESPSPNQTSLYFCAASRTGLGTNEKLFFGSGTQLSVL.

The CDR3: CASSPSRAGGSHEQYF. The CDR3 DNA is TGTGCCAGCAGCCCGAGCAGAGCGGGGGGTTCGCACGAGCAGTACTTC. This chain joins TRBV7-9 and TRBJ2-7, with TRBD2 matching 9 bases. Germline V gene lookup returns CDR1 SEHNR and CDR2 FQNEAQ (reference sequence). V trimming: 5 bases; J trimming: 5 bases; junction bases outside the gene matches: 13. The CDR3 spans 16 residues.

V gene TRBV7-2 combines with J gene TRBJ2-7; 8 bases match TRBD2. Germline V gene data show CDR1 as SGHTA and CDR2 as FQGNSA. CDR3 length equals 14 residues. V lost 3 bases and J lost 0; bases outside the gene matches: 1. CDR3 residues: CASSLSGGSYEQYF. DNA of the CDR3: TGTGCCAGCAGCTTGAGCGGGGGCTCCTACGAGCAGTACTTC.

This sequence joins TRBV11-2 and TRBJ2-5, with 7 nucleotides matching TRBD2. CDR3 length: 17 residues. The ends lost 4 bases at V and 0 bases at J; junction bases unmatched: 11. The germline V gene has CDR1 SGHAT and CDR2 FQNNGV. The CDR3 sequence: CASSSPGAAGNQETQYF. In nucleotides, the CDR3 is TGTGCCAGCAGCTCCCCCGGGGCAGCGGGGAACCAAGAGACCCAGTACTTC.

The chain uses TRBV3-1 (or the pseudogene TRBV3-2) and TRBJ1-1; TRBD1 is a possible D gene (5 bases). Trimming removed 4 bases at V and 0 bases at J, with 15 bases between. From germline, CDR1 is LGHDT and CDR2 YNNKEL (reference sequence). The length of the CDR3 is 16 residues. CDR3 loop: CASSPNRFGMNTEAFF. DNA for the CDR3: TGTGCCAGCAGCCCTAACAGGTTTGGGATGAACACTGAAGCTTTCTTT.

The V and J genes are TRBV7-9 and TRBJ1-5; 8 bases agree with TRBD1. The CDR3 has 14 amino acids. The germline V gene encodes CDR1 SEHNR and CDR2 FQNEAQ (reference sequence). The junction had 0 bases not matched to a gene; V was cut back by 1 base and J by 4 bases. CDR3 in DNA: TGTGCCAGCAGCTTAGGGACAGGGAATCAGCCCCAGCATTTT. Protein product: CASSLGTGNQPQHF.

The chain joins TRBV19 to TRBJ1-4; possibly TRBD1 for D (5 bases). The CDR3 runs 14 residues. Trimming shortened V by 10 bases and J by 7 bases, and 19 bases separated the two germline ends. Per the germline V gene, CDR1 is LNHDA and CDR2 is SQIVND (reference sequence). This CDR3 is CATRPRGEGEKLFF. CDR3 coding DNA: TGTGCCACTCGGCCCCGGGGGGAGGGTGAAAAACTGTTTTTT.

This clone was counted once. The chain combines TRBV19 with TRBJ2-2; tentatively, D is TRBD1 (6 bases). This CDR3 has 15 residues. The V gene lost 4 bases and the J gene lost 6 bases, with 15 bases spanning the gap. CDR1 LNHDA and CDR2 SQIVND come from the germline V gene (reference sequence). The CDR3 reads CASSTHGTRAGELFF. The CDR3 DNA reads TGTGCCAGTAGTACACACGGGACACGGGCCGGGGAGCTGTTTTTT.

This chain links TRBV25-1 with TRBJ2-2, with a possible D match to TRBD2 (6 bases). Germline loops: CDR1 MGHDK, CDR2 SYGVNS. The CDR3 has 15 residues. Deletions cut 6 bases from V and 3 bases from J, with 14 bases between. The CDR3 loop is CASRVGTADTGELFF. CDR3 nucleotide sequence: TGTGCCAGCAGGGTCGGGACTGCTGACACCGGGGAGCTGTTTTTT.

The chain links TRBV6-6 to TRBJ1-1; tentatively, D is TRBD1 (5 bases). V shed 7 bases and J shed 3 bases, with 6 bases lying between them. CDR3 size: 11 residues. Per germline, CDR1 MNHNY and CDR2 SVGAGI (reference sequence). In DNA, the CDR3 is TGTGCCAGCAAACAGGACACTGAAGCTTTCTTT. It is translated as CASKQDTEAFF.

The chain combines TRBV7-2 with TRBJ1-3; D might be TRBD1 (5 bases). Germline CDR1 is SGHTA and CDR2 is FQGNSA. This CDR3 spans 12 amino acids. V lost 5 bases and J 4 bases, leaving 6 bases between the germline ends. The CDR3 loop is CASSRTGNTIYF. The CDR3 bases are TGTGCCAGCAGCCGGACAGGAAACACCATATATTTT.

The V and J genes are TRBV7-6 and TRBJ2-2, with D maybe TRBD2 (6 bases). Germline V lookup: CDR1 SGHVS, CDR2 FNYEAQ. V gave up 1 base and J gave up 1 base, with 10 bases separating them. This CDR3 is built from 16 residues. The CDR3: CASSLGGLLNTGELFF. CDR3 nucleotides: TGTGCCAGCAGCTTAGGGGGACTTTTGAACACCGGGGAGCTGTTTTTT.

The V gene is TRBV6-2 or TRBV6-3, the J gene TRBJ1-5, with D uncertain. Germline loops: CDR1 MNHEY, CDR2 SVGEGT. V was clipped by 5 bases and J by 2 bases, with 10 bases between them. The length of the CDR3 is 14 residues. The CDR3, as DNA: TGTGCCAGCAGTCCCGCTCGAGGCAATCAGCCCCAGCATTTT. As protein: CASSPARGNQPQHF.